This T cell receptor (beta chain) was identified in a study of a mutant IDH1 vaccine in newly diagnosed glioma. Study-wide background: Eight vaccinations were given in weeks 1, 3, 5, 7, 11, 15, 19 and 23. Males made up roughly 62% and females roughly 40% of treated patients, whose mean age was about 37 years. The therapy given earlier, which was standard therapy, consisted of radiotherapy, temozolomide, or both, and most of the patients received both. Either 4-6 weeks after radiotherapy alone or alongside temozolomide, vaccination was begun.

Regarding time point: week 5, during vaccination. Each dose delivered 300 ug of mutant IDH1 20-mer peptide subcutaneously with imiquimod. The CDR3 spans 13 residues. Trimming pared 7 bases from V and 0 bases from J, leaving 7 bases between. Germline CDR1 LNHDA, CDR2 SQIVND (reference sequence). TCRdb's table, derived via immunoSEQ multiplex PCR, lists solely in-frame clones and lacks some. The sample yields more than 25,000 clones, 87% seen once. With regard to this clone: Its antigen is unknown.

The rearrangement uses TRBV19 and TRBJ1-3; D unresolved. The sample was peripheral blood mononuclear cells (PBMCs), taken from a glioma patient whose treatment included an IDH1 peptide vaccine. The clonotype comes from a woman aged 40 to 50 with glioma. Some clones in this sample may be carry-over from other donors' samples. CDR3 loop: CASNSVSGNTIYF. In DNA form, the CDR3 reads TGTGCCAGTAACAGTGTCTCTGGAAACACCATATATTTT.